This T cell receptor (beta chain) was profiled in a study of shared clonotypes between healthy human individuals. Study at large: For every donor, three CD4 naive, three CD4 memory, two CD8 naive and one CD8 memory plates were used.

This table comes from immunoSEQ multiplex PCR, and its TCRdb copy is limited to in-frame clones, with some not included. This table has over 2 million clones, 85% to 95% appearing once. Germline trimming cut 2 bases from V and 0 bases from J; bases unmatched to any gene: 6. The CDR3 is made up of 17 amino acids. Germline CDR1 reads KGHSH; CDR2 reads LQKENI. This clone was found once. Division of CD4+ cells produced a CD45RA+ naive subset and a CD45RA-negative memory subset. This receptor was identified in a man aged 18-30 years in good health. Sequenced material: naive CD4+ T cells sorted from blood. Subset defined: CD45RA+ positively selected. The chain carries TRBV18 and TRBJ2-2, with 7 nucleotides matching TRBD1. CDR3 DNA: TGTGCCAGCTCACCATCCAGGGACAGCACGAACACCGGGGAGCTGTTTTTT. This gives the protein CASSPSRDSTNTGELFF.